The 14 T cell receptor beta chains presented below share a single source sample, sequenced in a study of cytomegalovirus exposure and HLA in healthy donors. Clones were read by immunoSEQ multiplex PCR, and TCRdb kept only the in-frame ones, dropping some. Of tens of thousands of clones in the sample, over 90% were seen once. The specimen sequenced was PBMCs. The receptors here all came from a woman younger than 35 in good health and CMV-seropositive.

This clone came up once. The V and J genes are TRBV27 and TRBJ1-4; 8 bases map to TRBD1. This CDR3 contains 16 residues. From germline, CDR1 is MNHEY and CDR2 SMNVEV (reference sequence). V shed 6 bases and J 8 bases; nucleotides not matched to a gene: 14. DNA of the CDR3: TGTGCCAGCAGGACAAAGACGACAGGGGTTAACGAAAAACTGTTTTTT. Its translation is CASRTKTTGVNEKLFF.

The chain carries TRBV6-1 and TRBJ2-6, with 14 bases identical to TRBD2. The germline CDR1 and CDR2 sequences are MNHNS and SASEGT. The CDR3 has 19 amino acids. The junction had 7 bases not matched to a gene; V was cut back by 4 bases and J by 2 bases. The CDR3 bases are TGTGCCAGCAGTGCCTACGGGACTAGCGGGAGTCCTGGGGCCAACGTCCTGACTTTC. Protein: CASSAYGTSGSPGANVLTF.

This chain links TRBV19 with TRBJ2-1; maybe TRBD2 (6 bases). CDR1 LNHDA and CDR2 SQIVND come from the germline V gene (reference sequence). Between the trimmed V and J ends, which lost 3 bases and 5 bases, there was a span of 20 bases. The CDR3 consists of 17 residues. The CDR3 DNA is TGTGCCAGTAGTATGAGGGACCGGGACTCCCCACACAATGAGCAGTTCTTC. Translation: CASSMRDRDSPHNEQFF.

The DNA of the CDR3 is TGCAGCGTCGCTGGACTAGCGGGAGTCTGGTCGGATGAGCAGTTCTTC. It is translated as CSVAGLAGVWSDEQFF. The rearrangement links TRBV29-1 to TRBJ2-1, with 13 bases that match TRBD2. The CDR3 contains 16 residues. CDR1 SQVTM and CDR2 ANQGSEA come from the germline V gene. J gave up 8 bases and V 6 bases, and 13 bases lay outside the gene matches.

The CDR3 is CASSSRQGPSYEQYF. For the CDR3, the DNA is TGTGCCAGCTCATCGAGACAGGGGCCTTCCTACGAGCAGTACTTC. V gene TRBV18 combines with J gene TRBJ2-7; 8 nucleotides agree with TRBD1. Germline CDR1 KGHSH, CDR2 LQKENI. J lost 1 base, V lost 5 bases, and 7 bases had no gene match. This CDR3 has 15 amino acids. Full variable domain (remainder filled in from reference TRBV18 and TRBJ2-7): NAGVMQNPRHLVRRRGQEARLRCSPMKGHSHVYWYRQLPEEGLKFMVYLQKENIIDESGMPKERFSAEFPKEGPSILRIQQVVRGDSAAYFCASSSRQGPSYEQYFGPGTRLTVT.

J is TRBJ1-1 and V is TRBV30; D is perhaps TRBD1 (5 bases). The germline V and J ends were trimmed by 7 bases and 4 bases, with 13 bases remaining between them. The CDR3 totals 12 residues. The germline V gene encodes CDR1 GTSNPN and CDR2 SVGIG (reference sequence). The CDR3 region has the DNA TGTGCCTCAGGGCCGGCAGCCACTGAAGCTTTCTTT. Translation gives CASGPAATEAFF.

Turning to this clone: This same CDR3 is encoded by further DNA sequences in the sample. V and J are TRBV2 and TRBJ1-2; no clear D. Between the trimmed V and J ends, which lost 6 bases and 5 bases, there was a span of 16 bases. CDR3 length: 14 residues. Germline-derived CDR1 and CDR2 are SNHLY and FYNNEI. The CDR3 DNA reads TGTGCCAGCAGGCTAGCCGGGGTTGGGTATGGCTACACCTTC. It specifies CASRLAGVGYGYTF.

The chain joins TRBV15 to TRBJ2-1; a weak D match, TRBD1 (5 bases). The V and J ends lost 0 bases and 15 bases respectively, with 12 bases between them. Germline-derived CDR1 and CDR2 are LNHNV and YYDKDF (reference sequence). The CDR3 runs to 12 residues. CDR3 bases: TGTGCCACCAGCAGAGAGTTCAGGGTAAGGTTCTTC. It yields the protein CATSREFRVRFF.

This clone was picked up one time. J is TRBJ2-1 and V is TRBV29-1; D possibly corresponds to TRBD1 (5 bases). Deletions cut 1 base from V and 5 bases from J, with 12 bases between. Germline V gene sequence: CDR1 SQVTM, CDR2 ANQGSEA. CDR3 size: 14 residues. This CDR3 is CSVEAAGYHNEQFF. In DNA form, the CDR3 reads TGCAGCGTTGAAGCCGCAGGGTACCACAATGAGCAGTTCTTC.

This rearrangement joins TRBV7-9 to TRBJ1-1; D is undetermined. The V and J ends lost 3 bases and 1 base respectively, with 6 bases between them. The CDR3 is made up of 13 amino acids. Per germline, CDR1 SEHNR and CDR2 FQNEAQ (reference sequence). The CDR3 protein is CASSFPSNTEAFF. The CDR3 DNA is TGTGCCAGCAGCTTCCCCTCGAACACTGAAGCTTTCTTT. The entire variable domain, with the rest obtained from reference TRBV7-9 and TRBJ1-1, is as follows: DTGVSQNPRHKITKRGQNVTFRCDPISEHNRLYWYRQTLGQGPEFLTYFQNEAQLEKSRLLSDRFSAERPKGSFSTLEIQRTEQGDSAMYLCASSFPSNTEAFFGQGTRLTVV.

The table lists this clone with a count of one. V usage is TRBV27 and J usage is TRBJ1-6, with 8 nucleotides matching TRBD1. With 5 bases clipped from V and 4 bases from J, the junction kept 7 bases outside the gene matches. In germline, CDR1 is MNHEY, CDR2 SMNVEV (reference sequence). The CDR3 is 16 amino acids. The CDR3 loop reads CASSRGTGSYNSPLHF. Here the CDR3 DNA reads TGTGCCAGCAGTAGAGGGACAGGCTCTTATAATTCACCCCTCCACTTT.

This clone came up once. V usage is TRBV5-1 and J usage is TRBJ2-7, with 7 bases matching TRBD1. With 5 bases clipped from V and 0 bases from J, the junction kept 8 bases outside the gene matches. The CDR3 sequence is 15 residues long. Germline values: CDR1 SGHRS, CDR2 YFSETQ. CDR3 in DNA: TGCGCCAGCAGAGAGGGACAGAGCAGCTCCTACGAGCAGTACTTC. This sequence encodes CASREGQSSSYEQYF.

The CDR3 DNA follows: TGTGCCTGGAGCACACACCGCTCCTACGAGCAGTACTTC. It yields the protein CAWSTHRSYEQYF. This chain links TRBV30 with TRBJ2-7; D is unresolved. The CDR3 extends over 13 amino acids. From germline, CDR1 is GTSNPN and CDR2 SVGIG (reference sequence). Trimming cost V 3 bases and J 0 bases, with 9 bases left between them. Using reference TRBV30 and TRBJ2-7 for the parts outside the CDR3, the full variable domain is SQTIHQWPATLVQPVGSPLSLECTVEGTSNPNLYWYRQAAGRGLQLLFYSVGIGQISSEVPQNLSASRPQDRQFILSSKKLLLSDSGFYLCAWSTHRSYEQYFGPGTRLTVT.

The V and J genes are TRBV12-5 and TRBJ2-7; TRBD1 matches at 8 bases. The V gene end was trimmed by 0 bases and the J gene end by 6 bases; junction bases not matched to a gene: 10. The germline CDR1 and CDR2 sequences are LGHNT and FRNRAP. The CDR3 extends over 16 amino acids. CDR3 bases: TGTGCTAGTGGTTTGGTACTTGGGACAGGTCCCAGCGAGCAGTACTTC. As protein: CASGLVLGTGPSEQYF.